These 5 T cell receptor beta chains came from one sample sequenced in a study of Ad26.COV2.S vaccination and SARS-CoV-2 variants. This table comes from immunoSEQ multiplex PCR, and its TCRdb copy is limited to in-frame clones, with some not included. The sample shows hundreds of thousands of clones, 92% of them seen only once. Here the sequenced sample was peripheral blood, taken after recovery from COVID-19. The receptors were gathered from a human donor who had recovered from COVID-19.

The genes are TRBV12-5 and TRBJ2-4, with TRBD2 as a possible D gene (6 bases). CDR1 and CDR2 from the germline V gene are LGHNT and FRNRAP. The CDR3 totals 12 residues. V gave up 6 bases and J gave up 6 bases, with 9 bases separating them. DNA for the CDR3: TGTGCTAGTGGCCGGGGGAGAAACATTCAGTACTTC. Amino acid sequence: CASGRGRNIQYF. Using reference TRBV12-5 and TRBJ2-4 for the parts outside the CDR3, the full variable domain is DARVTQTPRHKVTEMGQEVTMRCQPILGHNTVFWYRQTMMQGLELLAYFRNRAPLDDSGMPKDRFSAEMPDATLATLKIQPSEPRDSAVYFCASGRGRNIQYFGAGTRLSVL.

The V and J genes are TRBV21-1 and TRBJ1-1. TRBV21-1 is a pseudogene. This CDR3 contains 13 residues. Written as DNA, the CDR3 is TGTGCCAGCAGGGTGAAAAAGAACACTGAAGCTTTCTTT. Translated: CASRVKKNTEAFF.

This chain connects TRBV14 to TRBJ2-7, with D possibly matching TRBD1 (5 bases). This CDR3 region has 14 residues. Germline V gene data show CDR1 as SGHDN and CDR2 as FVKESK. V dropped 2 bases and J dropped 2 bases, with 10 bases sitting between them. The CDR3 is CASSQRQRPYEQYF. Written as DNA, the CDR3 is TGTGCCAGCAGCCAAAGACAGAGGCCCTACGAGCAGTACTTC.

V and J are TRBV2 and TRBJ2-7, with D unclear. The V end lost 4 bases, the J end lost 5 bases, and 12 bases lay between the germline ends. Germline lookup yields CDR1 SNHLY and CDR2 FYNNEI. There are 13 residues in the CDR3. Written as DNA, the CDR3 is TGTGCCAGCAGTGTGGTGGCATCCCACGAGCAGTACTTC. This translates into CASSVVASHEQYF.

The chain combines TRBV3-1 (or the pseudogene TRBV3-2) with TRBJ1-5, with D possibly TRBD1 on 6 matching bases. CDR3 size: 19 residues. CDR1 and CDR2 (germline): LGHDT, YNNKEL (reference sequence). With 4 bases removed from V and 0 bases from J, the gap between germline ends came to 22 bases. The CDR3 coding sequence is TGTGCCAGCAGCCGAGCCCACGTGGCAGGGGCGGATAGCAATCAGCCCCAGCATTTT. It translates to CASSRAHVAGADSNQPQHF.